This T cell receptor beta chain appears in the sequencing data of a study of vaccination and CD4 T cells after COVID-19 (dated by TCRdb to 2022 to 2024). Context from the whole study: Six males and four females were included in the convalescent cohort, with two Hispanic individuals, seven Caucasians, two Asians and one multiracial person represented. Participants got two doses of the Pfizer-BioNTech BNT162b2 vaccine (n=8) or two doses of the Moderna mRNA-1273 vaccine (n=2). Post-COVID blood samples were collected from convalescent patients a median of approximately 100 days after diagnosis, with a range of roughly 30 to 161 days. Post-vaccine blood samples were obtained a median of around 67 days after the second vaccine dose, with a range of roughly 13 to 250 days. For stimulating the cultures, overlapping spike peptide pools were used, derived from SARS-CoV-2 as well as from the common cold coronaviruses HCoV-NL63, HCoV-OC43 and HCoV-229E. Control cultures received a CEFX viral epitope pool as the positive control, an HIV-1 Nef peptide pool as the negative control, or no peptide. In approximately ten COVID-19 convalescent patients and several infection-naive healthy vaccine recipients, the spike-specific CD4+ TCR repertoire before mRNA vaccination was compared with the repertoire after mRNA vaccination. Memory CD4+ T cell crossreactivity between SARS-CoV-2 and common cold coronavirus spike proteins was assessed at the TCR clonotype level in an earlier paper using these donors.

Taken from cysteine to phenylalanine, the CDR3 has 12 residues. Only the CDR3 DNA stays, 36 bases, in frame from base 1. Taken from the germline V gene, the CDR1 and CDR2 loops are MNHEY and SVGAGI. Between the V and J ends, shortened by 4 bases and 8 bases respectively, the junction contains 9 bases. Broader findings and caveats from the paper: Although the median number of SARS-CoV-2-reactive clonotypes went up from fewer than 25 after infection to some 40 after vaccination, the increase was not significant. Relatively few convalescent patients were included in the study, and early timepoints after natural infection were not analyzed. In convalescent patients, a median around 86% of post-vaccine SARS-CoV-2-reactive clones were detected only after vaccination, suggesting vaccine-specific priming. Of the vaccine-specific clones found in convalescent patients, nearly all (304 of 307) were mono-reactive for SARS-CoV-2 spike instead of being cross-reactive with common cold coronaviruses.

Library creation used PCR. DNA from cultured CD4+ T cells was subjected to TCR sequencing with the Oncomine TCR Beta short-read assay at the Johns Hopkins FTIC core. The QIAamp micro DNA kit was used to extract genomic DNA from the cultured CD4+ T cells. Oncomine TCR Beta libraries from cultured CD4+ T cells were pooled using unique dual indexes and sequenced on an Illumina iSeq 100. On the study's bioinformatics: Non-productive sequences were filtered out, and CDR3s that did not start with C, did not end with F or W, or were shorter than 7 amino acids were discarded. Antigen-specific clonotypes were identified with the MANAFEST web application by comparing peptide-stimulated wells with reference and other culture wells. An FDR below 0.05, an odds ratio above 5, and a productive frequency above 0.1% in at least two of three replicate wells were required for clones to be considered positive. A clonotype was classed as cross-reactive if the clonotype showed significant expansion both in SARS-CoV-2 spike wells and in at least one common cold coronavirus spike condition. Levenshtein distances (stringdist) and unrooted phylogenetic trees (ape) in R version 3.6.1 were used to assess CDR3 homology. The public sequencing data were trimmed at Q25 with fastp and processed into clonotypes with MiXCR by TCRdb, which kept only in-frame beta chains. Each entry is one CDR3 protein sequence, shown with its most common DNA and genes. What appears here as the V and J calls and clone size reflects TCRdb's work, not the paper's. The sample includes 7,000 or so distinct CDR3 sequences, with 41% observed a single time. The ten largest clones capture under 35% of the sample.

As to this clonotype: Its antigen is unknown. No much larger clone is present one base from it, and per-base qualities are unavailable.

The sample's treatment or condition label, decoded: approximately 9-day PBMC culture with coronavirus spike peptide pools or control peptides (ViraFEST assay). CD4+ T cells from unexposed donors were collected before the COVID-19 pandemic (2011-2018). The study used the ViraFEST assay, which expanded antigen-specific T cells with peptide pools and then identified expanded clonotypes by TCR sequencing. Over 1.5 million PBMCs per well were cultured in IMDM with roughly 5% human AB serum and roughly 9.3 IU/ml IL-2, plus 10 ug/ml peptide pools. Half of the culture medium was replaced with fresh IL-2-containing medium on days 3 and 7. After 10 to 11 days of culture, CD4+ T cells were isolated by negative selection with the EasySep CD4+ T cell isolation kit. As far as cell numbers permitted, CD4+ T cells from unexposed donors were tested for reactivity against SARS-CoV-2 S and N as well as four spike pools from common cold coronaviruses. PBMCs were separated from whole blood using Ficoll-Paque Plus gradient centrifugation and then either used fresh or cryopreserved at -140C. Each culture condition was generally run in triplicate wells. Leukapheresis product for the unexposed donors was bought commercially.

The clonotype originates from a human donor in good health. Input material: CD4+ T cells from blood, cultured in vitro. The rearrangement joined TRBV6-5 to TRBJ2-1; the D segment cannot be called with confidence. For the CDR3, the sequence is CASSSDGYEQFF. Read as DNA, the sequence is TGTGCCAGCAGTTCCGACGGTTATGAGCAGTTCTTC.